These 32 T cell receptor beta chains originate from one sample sequenced in a study of T cells in Graves' hyperthyroidism and ophthalmopathy. The TCR beta CDR3 regions underwent amplification using RNA transcripts as the source. TCR CDR3 underwent first-round RT-PCR with the HTBI primer set. From the multiplex PCR reads, TCRdb called clonotypes with MiXCR, one entry per CDR3 protein. This table holds more than 300,000 distinct CDR3 sequences, roughly 20% found once. Sequences were obtained from blood. All receptors come from a man aged 18 to 29 with Graves' ophthalmopathy.

Details on this clonotype: This may arise from a read error, as a much more abundant clone is one base away. The chain uses TRBV7-9 and TRBJ2-1, with 10 bases identical to TRBD1. The germline CDR1 and CDR2 sequences are SEHNR and FQNEAQ (reference sequence). V shed 5 bases, J shed 6 bases, and the junction held 4 bases outside the gene matches. The CDR3 loop spans 14 amino acids. CDR3 loop: CASSPGQGTNEQFF. The CDR3 region has the DNA TGTGCCAGCAGCCCGGGACAGGGGACCAATGAGCAGTTCTTC.

The gene calls are TRBV9 and TRBJ2-2, with D possibly being TRBD1 (6 bases). The V and J ends lost 4 bases and 4 bases respectively, with 17 bases between them. The CDR3 covers 16 residues. CDR1 is SGDLS, CDR2 YYNGEE, per germline. The CDR3 nucleotides read TGTGCCAGCAGCCCCCAAAACACAGGGCGCACCGGGGAGCTGTTTTTT. Encoded protein: CASSPQNTGRTGELFF.

This clonotype appeared a few times. The rearrangement joins TRBV14 to TRBJ1-3, with unresolved D. The CDR3 loop spans 14 amino acids. CDR1 is SGHDN, CDR2 FVKESK, per germline. Trimming took off 1 base at V and 4 bases at J, with 8 bases between the two ends. The CDR3 nucleotides read TGTGCCAGCAGCCAAGGCTTGGGCGGAAACACCATATATTTT. Translated, it gives CASSQGLGGNTIYF. Based on the CDR3 plus reference TRBV14 and TRBJ1-3, the full variable domain is EAGVTQFPSHSVIEKGQTVTLRCDPISGHDNLYWYRRVMGKEIKFLLHFVKESKQDESGMPNNRFLAERTGGTYSTLKVQPAELEDSGVYFCASSQGLGGNTIYFGEGSWLTVV.

The V call is TRBV7-9, the J call TRBJ2-1, with 11 bases that match TRBD2. The V segment lost 6 bases and the J segment 10 bases; nucleotides outside the gene matches: 11. Germline V CDR1 and CDR2: SEHNR, FQNEAQ (reference sequence). The CDR3 is made up of 15 amino acids. The chain's CDR3 is CASSRDSSGGQEQFF. In nucleotides, the CDR3 is TGTGCCAGCAGTCGGGACTCTAGCGGGGGGCAGGAGCAGTTCTTC.

This clonotype was detected many times. The J gene is TRBJ2-5, the V gene TRBV11-2, with 9 bases aligning to TRBD1. This CDR3 contains 17 residues. Per the germline V gene, CDR1 is SGHAT and CDR2 is FQNNGV. V was pared by 2 bases and J by 3 bases, with 10 bases of the junction left unmatched. This CDR3 is CASSLLSTGTGKETQYF. DNA of the CDR3: TGTGCCAGCAGCTTACTATCGACCGGGACAGGGAAAGAGACCCAGTACTTC.

Ten or more counts support this clonotype. The chain employs TRBV7-3 and TRBJ2-5, with TRBD1 as a possible D gene (6 bases). The CDR3 consists of 13 residues. The ends were cut back, 11 bases at V and 0 bases at J, with 13 bases in the middle. Germline V CDR1 and CDR2: SGHTA, FQGTGA. CDR3 bases: TGTGCCGGAAGCAGGGGAAACCAAGAGACCCAGTACTTC. This translates into CAGSRGNQETQYF.

V and J are TRBV10-2 and TRBJ1-3; 8 nucleotides agree with TRBD1. The CDR3 spans 16 residues. Germline lookup yields CDR1 WSHSY and CDR2 SAAADI. J gave up 2 bases and V 0 bases, and 3 bases lay outside the gene matches. CDR3 residues: CASSESRTGPGNTIYF. The CDR3, as DNA: TGCGCCAGCAGTGAGTCCAGGACAGGGCCTGGAAACACCATATATTTT.

This clonotype was counted at least ten times. This chain joins TRBV2 and TRBJ2-7; TRBD2 matches 9 bases. The germline V gene has CDR1 SNHLY and CDR2 FYNNEI. This CDR3 is built from 16 residues. After removal of 8 bases from V and 0 bases from J, the junction contained 11 bases not matched to a gene. The CDR3 region is CASGPLAGDTSYEQYF. The CDR3 region has the DNA TGTGCCAGCGGCCCTTTAGCGGGGGATACCTCCTACGAGCAGTACTTC.

In regard to this clonotype: This CDR3 is missing its conserved last phenylalanine or tryptophan, likely due to a read error. The chain recombines TRBV6-1 with TRBJ1-6; D perhaps matches TRBD1 (6 bases). The CDR3 sequence is 12 residues long. V was pared by 4 bases and J by 14 bases, with 12 bases between. The V gene's germline CDR1 is MNHNS and CDR2 SASEGT. This CDR3 is CASSVTGSTLHL. CDR3 coding DNA: TGTGCCAGCAGTGTGACAGGCAGCACCCTCCACCTT.

This chain joins TRBV20-1 and TRBJ2-7, with D possibly matching TRBD2 (6 bases). Trimming shortened V by 4 bases and J by 3 bases, and 16 bases separated the two germline ends. There are 14 residues in the CDR3. The germline V gene encodes CDR1 DFQATT and CDR2 SNEGSKA (reference sequence). CDR3 in amino acids: CSAIRRGFSYEQYF. As DNA, the CDR3 is TGCAGTGCTATCCGGCGGGGATTTAGCTACGAGCAGTACTTC.

The V gene is TRBV10-3, the J gene TRBJ1-6; D may be TRBD1 (5 bases). This CDR3 is 15 amino acids long. Germline V gene sequence: CDR1 ENHRY, CDR2 SYGVKD. Trimming pared 2 bases from V and 10 bases from J, leaving 15 bases between. The CDR3 protein is CAISEQDTEFSPLHF. The CDR3 bases are TGTGCCATCAGTGAGCAGGACACTGAATTCTCACCCCTCCACTTT.

The rearrangement joins TRBV20-1 to TRBJ2-5, with 9 bases aligning to TRBD1. The V gene's germline CDR1 is DFQATT and CDR2 SNEGSKA (reference sequence). The CDR3 spans 16 residues. J was trimmed by 4 bases and V by 6 bases; bases with no gene match: 15. This chain's CDR3 is CSAPSFLDRGSETQYF. For the CDR3, the DNA is TGCAGTGCGCCTTCCTTTTTGGACAGGGGATCAGAGACCCAGTACTTC.

This clonotype was seen a handful of times. The chain joins TRBV6-1 to TRBJ1-1; 8 nucleotides agree with TRBD1. The length of the CDR3 is 14 residues. Germline V CDR1 and CDR2: MNHNS, SASEGT. V shed 8 bases, J shed 1 base, and the junction held 6 bases outside the gene matches. CDR3 nucleotides: TGTGCCAGCGGAAGGACAGGGCCGAACACTGAAGCTTTCTTT. It specifies CASGRTGPNTEAFF.

The table lists this clonotype with a few counts. This rearrangement joins TRBV20-1 to TRBJ2-1; TRBD1 aligns across 10 bases. The CDR3 is 13 residues long. The germline CDR1 and CDR2 sequences are DFQATT and SNEGSKA (reference sequence). Trimming removed 4 bases from V and 10 bases from J; junction bases left unmatched: 7. CDR3 sequence reads: CSATRDRGGEQFF. CDR3 DNA: TGCAGTGCTACCCGGGACAGGGGAGGAGAGCAGTTCTTC.

The chain carries TRBV7-9 and TRBJ1-4; 7 nucleotides align to TRBD1. The CDR3 has 16 residues. V lost 4 bases and J lost 5; bases outside the gene matches: 10. Germline CDR1 is SEHNR and CDR2 is FQNEAQ (reference sequence). CDR3 sequence reads: CASSSPEGALNEKLFF. The CDR3 DNA follows: TGTGCCAGCAGCTCTCCGGAGGGGGCTTTAAATGAAAAACTGTTTTTT.

This clonotype was seen only once. The V call is TRBV12-3 or TRBV12-4, the J call TRBJ2-2; 11 positions agree with TRBD2. The CDR3 is made up of 16 amino acids. J gave up 3 bases and V 2 bases, and 2 bases lay outside the gene matches. The CDR3: CASSLLGLADTGELFF. CDR3 DNA sequence: TGTGCCAGCAGTTTACTGGGACTAGCGGACACCGGGGAGCTGTTTTTT.

CDR3 DNA sequence: TGTGCCAGCAGCTGGGGGGCCAAAAACATTCAGTACTTC. It is translated as CASSWGAKNIQYF. The chain joins TRBV27 to TRBJ2-4; tentatively, D is TRBD1 or TRBD2 (5 bases each). V was cut by 6 bases and J by 1 base, with 7 bases left in between. The CDR3 has 13 residues. Per the germline V gene, CDR1 is MNHEY and CDR2 is SMNVEV (reference sequence).

This clonotype has a count of ten or more. This rearrangement joins TRBV12-3 or TRBV12-4 to TRBJ1-1, with D perhaps matching TRBD1 (6 bases). The CDR3 extends over 15 amino acids. V lost 10 bases and J 4 bases, leaving 22 bases between the germline ends. The CDR3 reads CATGLMTGLGTEAFF. CDR3 nucleotides: TGTGCCACCGGCCTAATGACAGGTCTAGGCACTGAAGCTTTCTTT.

This clonotype came up many times. This rearrangement joins TRBV13 to TRBJ1-1, with a tentative D call TRBD1 (5 bases). This CDR3 is 13 amino acids long. Trimming left V 5 bases short and J 6 bases short, with 13 bases between. The V gene's germline CDR1 is PRHDT and CDR2 FYEKMQ (reference sequence). CDR3 sequence reads: CASSHNRLSEAFF. The CDR3 nucleotides are TGTGCCAGCAGCCACAACAGGTTGTCTGAAGCTTTCTTT.

This clonotype was seen ten or more times. The chain links TRBV6-1 to TRBJ1-5; 8 bases align to TRBD1. The germline gives CDR1 MNHNS, CDR2 SASEGT. V shed 4 bases and J 7 bases; nucleotides not matched to a gene: 9. The CDR3 extends over 15 amino acids. CDR3 sequence (DNA): TGTGCCAGCAGTGGAGACAGGGGAGAAGGGCAGCCCCAGCATTTT. Translating gives CASSGDRGEGQPQHF.

This clonotype appeared many times. The rearrangement joins TRBV12-3 or TRBV12-4 to TRBJ1-4; 8 positions match TRBD1. Unmatched junction bases numbered 10, after V lost 5 bases and J lost 8 bases. The CDR3 spans 15 residues. The CDR3 spells CASSGDRGAKEKLFF. The DNA of the CDR3 is TGTGCCAGCAGTGGCGACAGGGGAGCGAAAGAAAAACTGTTTTTT.

The table lists this clonotype with many counts. The gene calls are TRBV27 and TRBJ2-7; 8 nucleotides align to TRBD2. The junction had 5 bases not matched to a gene; V was cut back by 4 bases and J by 0 bases. CDR1 and CDR2 from the germline V gene are MNHEY and SMNVEV (reference sequence). The CDR3 spans 15 residues. The CDR3 region has the DNA TGTGCCAGCAGTTGGGGTAGCGGGGCCTCCTACGAGCAGTACTTC. Its protein product is CASSWGSGASYEQYF.

This clonotype was picked up many times. This chain links TRBV3-1 with TRBJ1-1; TRBD1 is a possible D gene (5 bases). The CDR3 contains 14 residues. Germline V CDR1 and CDR2: LGHDT, YNNKEL (reference sequence). Trimming took off 5 bases at V and 2 bases at J, with 12 bases between the two ends. The CDR3 spells CASSLGTTNTEAFF. In DNA form, the CDR3 reads TGTGCCAGCAGCTTAGGGACTACCAACACTGAAGCTTTCTTT.

This chain joins TRBV3-1 and TRBJ1-5, with 8 bases fitting TRBD1. V shed 6 bases and J 3 bases; nucleotides not matched to a gene: 7. Germline V gives CDR1 LGHDT, CDR2 YNNKEL (reference sequence). This CDR3 spans 15 amino acids. Written as DNA, the CDR3 is TGTGCCAGCAGACAGGGACAGGTCCTCAATCAGCCCCAGCATTTT. Its translation is CASRQGQVLNQPQHF.

This clonotype was counted only a few times. With a much larger clone just one base away, this may be a read error. V is TRBV11-3 and J is TRBJ2-1; D is unresolved. V was pared by 2 bases and J by 10 bases, with 9 bases between. The CDR3 totals 12 residues. Germline values: CDR1 SGHNT, CDR2 YENEEA. CDR3 region: CASSLPWREQFF. The CDR3 bases are TGTGCCAGCAGCTTACCGTGGCGGGAGCAGTTCTTC.

The chain has TRBV7-6 and TRBJ2-2, with D unresolved. V was cut by 3 bases and J by 5 bases, with 10 bases left in between. The length of the CDR3 is 14 residues. Germline V gene lookup returns CDR1 SGHVS and CDR2 FNYEAQ. CDR3 region: CASSFRPGTGELFF. The DNA of the CDR3 is TGTGCCAGCAGCTTCCGACCCGGAACCGGGGAGCTGTTTTTT.

This clonotype showed up many times. This chain links TRBV12-3 or TRBV12-4 with TRBJ2-5, with TRBD2 matching 15 bases. The CDR3 has 16 residues. V dropped 6 bases and J dropped 5; count of bases not matched to a gene: 7. The CDR3 coding sequence is TGTGCCAGCAGCCGGACTAGCGGGGGGGCCCGCGAGACCCAGTACTTC. Translating it yields CASSRTSGGARETQYF.

The CDR3 DNA reads as TGTGCCAGCAGCCGCCGGGACAGGGGAAAGCTGTTTTTT. Translated: CASSRRDRGKLFF. The gene calls are TRBV13 and TRBJ2-2, with 10 bases matching TRBD1. With 5 bases clipped from V and 12 bases from J, the junction kept 6 bases outside the gene matches. Germline-derived CDR1 and CDR2 are PRHDT and FYEKMQ (reference sequence). This CDR3 contains 13 residues.

This clonotype was detected many times. The chain combines TRBV24-1 with TRBJ1-5, with D tentatively TRBD1 (5 bases). The CDR3 covers 15 residues. Germline assignment: CDR1 KGHDR and CDR2 SFDVKD. Trimming removed 4 bases from V and 2 bases from J, with 11 bases in between. The CDR3 DNA reads as TGTGCCACCAGTGAGGGCAGGGCGGGCAATCAGCCCCAGCATTTT. This codes for CATSEGRAGNQPQHF.

This clonotype was seen repeatedly, ten times or more. This chain joins TRBV25-1 and TRBJ1-4; D ambiguous. This CDR3 comprises 16 residues. Trimming stripped 3 bases from V and 2 bases from J, with 13 bases between. Germline V CDR1 and CDR2: MGHDK, SYGVNS. CDR3 in DNA: TGTGCCAGCAGTGAGATAGCTTCCCCGACTAATGAAAAACTGTTTTTT. Its translation is CASSEIASPTNEKLFF.

The chain recombines TRBV5-4 with TRBJ2-7; no clear D. The V and J ends lost 3 bases and 5 bases respectively, with 9 bases between them. Germline values: CDR1 SGHNT, CDR2 YYREEE (reference sequence). The CDR3 contains 12 residues. The CDR3 reads CASSSDPHEQYF. Here the CDR3 DNA reads TGTGCCAGCAGCTCAGACCCCCACGAGCAGTACTTC.

The chain is built from TRBV5-1 and TRBJ2-1; 7 bases match TRBD2. Trimming at V came to 0 bases and at J to 6 bases, leaving 9 bases not matched to a gene. The CDR3 is 16 residues long. Germline CDR1 reads SGHRS; CDR2 reads YFSETQ. The CDR3, as DNA: TGCGCCAGCAGCTTGGCCTTTTCCGGGACTATCAATGAGCAGTTCTTC. Its protein product is CASSLAFSGTINEQFF.